This is a list of T cell receptor beta chains from one sample in a study of cytomegalovirus exposure and HLA in healthy donors. Repertoires were generated with immunoSEQ multiplex PCR, while TCRdb's copy carries only in-frame clones and drops some. Here the sample table reports approximately 110,000 clones. Input material: PBMCs. The source is a young man in good health and CMV-seronegative. Each CDR3 is given with its conserved first and last residue. The order of the fields is J gene, V gene, D gene, CDR3 DNA, CDR3 protein. D genes are given only for firm matches.

TRBJ1-4,TRBV4-1,TRBD1,TGCGCCAGCAGCCAAGGGGGACAGGAGGATGAAAAACTGTTTTTT,CASSQGGQEDEKLFF
TRBJ1-4,TRBV7-9,-,TGTGCCAGCAGCTTTGACAGTAAAGATGAAAAACTGTTTTTT,CASSFDSKDEKLFF
TRBJ2-5,TRBV5-1,-,TGCGCCAGCAGCTTCTCGACTAGTGAAGAGACCCAGTACTTC,CASSFSTSEETQYF
TRBJ1-2,TRBV30,-,TGTGCCTGGAGGGATGGGCAGGGGGGCTACACCTTC,CAWRDGQGGYTF
TRBJ2-5,TRBV29-1,TRBD2,TGCAGCGCATCTAGCGGGAGGGCCCAGGAGACCCAGTACTTC,CSASSGRAQETQYF
TRBJ1-3,TRBV30,-,TGTGCCTGGAGTGCAATCTCTGGAAACACCATATATTTT,CAWSAISGNTIYF
TRBJ2-2,TRBV6-1,-,TGTGCCAGCAGTGAAGCGGAGAGGTTGACCGGGGAGCTGTTTTTT,CASSEAERLTGELFF
TRBJ2-3,TRBV29-1,TRBD2,TGCAGCGTTGTCCTAGCGGGAGTAACAGATACGCAGTATTTT,CSVVLAGVTDTQYF
TRBJ2-3,TRBV6-5,TRBD1,TGTGCCAGCAGTTACGTGACAGGGGTGGATACGCAGTATTTT,CASSYVTGVDTQYF
TRBJ2-2,TRBV15,TRBD2,TGTGCTGCGGGAGGGCCCAACACCGGGGAGCTGTTTTTT,CAAGGPNTGELFF
TRBJ1-2,TRBV7-2,TRBD1,TGTGCCAGCAGCAAACAGGGGGCAGGCTACACCTTC,CASSKQGAGYTF
TRBJ2-1,TRBV20-1,TRBD2,TGCAGTGCTAGCCACGGGACTAGTCTCTTCTTC,CSASHGTSLFF
TRBJ2-3,TRBV15,TRBD2,TGTGCCACCAGCAGAAGACTAGCGGAGAGCACAGATACGCAGTATTTT,CATSRRLAESTDTQYF
TRBJ2-7,TRBV5-1,-,TGCGCCAGCAGCTCGGTGAAGGGTGGAGGCTACGAGCAGTACTTC,CASSSVKGGGYEQYF
TRBJ2-7,TRBV5-1,TRBD1,TGCGCCAGCAGCTCTAGGACAGGGGTGATGCACGAGCAGTACTTC,CASSSRTGVMHEQYF
TRBJ1-1,TRBV30,TRBD1,TGTGCCGGGTCTAAAACCAGGGGGCTGGGGAACACTGAAGCTTTCTTT,CAGSKTRGLGNTEAFF
TRBJ1-5,TRBV30,-,TGTGCCTGGAGTGGACAGAATCAGCCCCAGCATTTT,CAWSGQNQPQHF
TRBJ1-2,TRBV27,TRBD1,TGTGCCAGCAGTAAATCCGCCGGGACAGGGCTTGGAAGGGGCTACACCTTC,CASSKSAGTGLGRGYTF
TRBJ1-1,TRBV9,-,TGTGCCAGCAGCGTAACGGGACAACTTAACACTGAAGCTTTCTTT,CASSVTGQLNTEAFF
TRBJ2-1,TRBV5-1,-,TGCGCCAGCAGCTTGGACAGCTACAATGAGCAGTTCTTC,CASSLDSYNEQFF
TRBJ2-5,TRBV20-1,-,TGCAGTGCCTTTCGAACAGGGACCCAGTACTTC,CSAFRTGTQYF
TRBJ1-2,TRBV5-6,-,TGTGCCAGCAGCTTGGCAGGTGGCTACACCTTC,CASSLAGGYTF
TRBJ2-1,TRBV5-1,TRBD1,TGCGCCAGCAGCTTGGCAGCAGGGGGCTCCTACAATGAGCAGTTCTTC,CASSLAAGGSYNEQFF
TRBJ2-3,TRBV6-4,-,TGTGCCAGCAGTGAGGCCTTAGCGGACACAGATACGCAGTATTTT,CASSEALADTDTQYF
TRBJ2-7,TRBV15,TRBD1,TGTGCCACCAGTAGAGGACAGGGGGCTTACGAGCAGTACTTC,CATSRGQGAYEQYF
TRBJ1-1,TRBV5-1,-,TGCGCCAGCAGCTTGACAGGCCCGGACACTGAAGCTTTCTTT,CASSLTGPDTEAFF
TRBJ1-4,TRBV15,-,TGTGCCACCAGCAGAGATCAGGGTACTAATGAAAAACTGTTTTTT,CATSRDQGTNEKLFF
TRBJ2-3,TRBV7-3,-,TGTGCCAGCAGCTCCCCGACGGCAGCCGGGGATATAACAGATACGCAGTATTTT,CASSSPTAAGDITDTQYF
TRBJ2-7,TRBV28,TRBD2,TGTGCCAGCAGTTTAGGACTAGCGGGAGGGATCCCCTACGAGCAGTACTTC,CASSLGLAGGIPYEQYF
TRBJ2-7,TRBV28,TRBD1,TGTGCCAGCAGTTACGCCCCCGGGACAGGGGGGTACGAGCAGTACTTC,CASSYAPGTGGYEQYF
TRBJ1-1,TRBV19,-,TGTGCCAGTAGCTTTATACAGGGGAACACTGAAGCTTTCTTT,CASSFIQGNTEAFF
TRBJ2-3,TRBV9,TRBD2,TGTGCCAGCAGCGTAGATGCTAGCGGGAGCTACACAGATACGCAGTATTTT,CASSVDASGSYTDTQYF
TRBJ2-1,TRBV5-1,TRBD2,TGCGCCAGCAGCTACGGACTAGCGGGGACATTCACCTACAATGAGCAGTTCTTC,CASSYGLAGTFTYNEQFF
TRBJ2-5,TRBV9,TRBD1,TGTGCCAGCAGCGAGGGACAGGGATGGAGAGAGACCCAGTACTTC,CASSEGQGWRETQYF
TRBJ2-1,TRBV30,TRBD2,TGTGCCTGGAGTGTACAACTAGCGGGGGGCGATGAGCAGTTCTTC,CAWSVQLAGGDEQFF
TRBJ2-7,TRBV25-1,-,TGTGCCAGCAGTGAAAATGGACAGCTAACCTACGAGCAGTACTTC,CASSENGQLTYEQYF
TRBJ1-5,TRBV27,TRBD1,TGTGCCAGCACCAGAGACAGGGCCAGCAATCAGCCCCAGCATTTT,CASTRDRASNQPQHF
TRBJ2-1,TRBV7-9,TRBD2,TGTGCCAGCAGCTCAAAAGGACTAGCGGGGGGGCTCAATGAGCAGTTCTTC,CASSSKGLAGGLNEQFF
TRBJ1-3,TRBV9,-,TGTGCCAGCAGTCTAACAGGGTTGCGTGATACCATATATTTT,CASSLTGLRDTIYF
TRBJ1-6,TRBV30,TRBD1,TGTGCCTGTGACAGGGGAAATTCACCCCTCCACTTT,CACDRGNSPLHF
TRBJ2-1,TRBV5-6,-,TGTGCCAGCAGCTTCGGCGGGATAAACAATGAGCAGTTCTTC,CASSFGGINNEQFF
TRBJ1-5,TRBV4-1,-,TGCGCCACAGGGGCTAATCAGCCCCAGCATTTT,CATGANQPQHF